The 23 T cell receptor beta chains given below trace back to one sample, sequenced in a study of chemoradiotherapy in HPV16-positive cancers. The method was immunoSEQ multiplex PCR; TCRdb's version includes in-frame clones alone and lacks a portion of them. The sample contains 25,000 to 40,000 clones, about 88% of which appear only once. The input for sequencing was blood, taken from a patient who underwent chemoradiotherapy. These receptors all come from a human donor with HPV-associated anogenital cancer.

V usage is TRBV5-1 and J usage is TRBJ2-7; D is undetermined. CDR3 length: 14 residues. Germline assignment: CDR1 SGHRS and CDR2 YFSETQ. Between the trimmed V and J ends, which lost 2 bases and 1 base, there was a span of 10 bases. The CDR3 spells CASSLSGSSYEQYF. The CDR3 DNA follows: TGCGCCAGCAGCTTATCAGGATCTTCCTACGAGCAGTACTTC.

V usage is TRBV6-1 and J usage is TRBJ2-5; the D is unclear. The CDR3 is 15 residues long. V was shortened by 2 bases and J by 2 bases, with 12 bases between the two germline ends. The germline CDR1 and CDR2 sequences are MNHNS and SASEGT. As DNA, the CDR3 is TGTGCCAGCAGTGAACCCGGGCGCGGACAAGAGACCCAGTACTTC. It specifies CASSEPGRGQETQYF.

The chain couples TRBV5-1 to TRBJ2-3; the D gene is possibly TRBD2 (7 bases). This CDR3 region has 16 residues. Per germline, CDR1 SGHRS and CDR2 YFSETQ. The V gene lost 4 bases and the J gene lost 4 bases, with 19 bases spanning the gap. The CDR3 DNA sequence: TGCGCCAGCAGCAAGGCTGGGGGGGGGCCGTCAGATACGCAGTATTTT. Translation: CASSKAGGGPSDTQYF. The complete variable domain, with remaining parts taken from reference TRBV5-1 and TRBJ2-3, reads KAGVTQTPRYLIKTRGQQVTLSCSPISGHRSVSWYQQTPGQGLQFLFEYFSETQRNKGNFPGRFSGRQFSNSRSEMNVSTLELGDSALYLCASSKAGGGPSDTQYFGPGTRLTVL.

The chain links TRBV19 to TRBJ2-3; 12 bases agree with TRBD2. V dropped 9 bases and J dropped 2; count of bases not matched to a gene: 6. The CDR3 has 15 amino acids. In germline, CDR1 is LNHDA, CDR2 SQIVND (reference sequence). CDR3 DNA: TGTGCCAGCAAGACTAGCGGGGGCCCCACAGATACGCAGTATTTT. It is translated as CASKTSGGPTDTQYF.

The chain links TRBV4-1 to TRBJ2-5; 8 bases agree with TRBD2. Germline CDR1 is MGHRA and CDR2 is YSYEKL. The CDR3 covers 18 residues. V was pared by 0 bases and J by 0 bases, with 9 bases of the junction left unmatched. CDR3 loop: CASSQDPMASGYQETQYF. As DNA, the CDR3 is TGCGCCAGCAGCCAAGATCCTATGGCTAGCGGGTACCAAGAGACCCAGTACTTC.

CDR3: CASSLERGVTDTQYF. CDR3 DNA: TGTGCCAGCAGCCTCGAAAGGGGTGTCACAGATACGCAGTATTTT. The chain recombines TRBV11-2 with TRBJ2-3; a weak D match, TRBD1 (5 bases). V lost 5 bases, J lost 2 bases, and 14 bases lay in between. The CDR3 sequence is 15 residues long. Germline V gene lookup returns CDR1 SGHAT and CDR2 FQNNGV.

The V call is TRBV11-2, the J call TRBJ2-2; a possible D gene is TRBD1 (5 bases). Between the trimmed V and J ends, which lost 2 bases and 0 bases, there was a span of 16 bases. The CDR3 length is 18 residues. Germline values: CDR1 SGHAT, CDR2 FQNNGV. CDR3 amino acids: CASSLQGLDSANTGELFF. CDR3 DNA sequence: TGTGCCAGCAGCTTACAGGGTCTCGACAGCGCGAACACCGGGGAGCTGTTTTTT.

The chain carries TRBV5-1 and TRBJ2-3, with D perhaps matching TRBD1 or TRBD2 (6 bases each). V dropped 1 base and J dropped 2 bases, with 11 bases sitting between them. Germline assignment: CDR1 SGHRS and CDR2 YFSETQ. The CDR3 consists of 15 residues. The CDR3 region has the DNA TGCGCCAGCAGCTTGACGGGGGCTGACACAGATACGCAGTATTTT. This sequence encodes CASSLTGADTDTQYF.

The rearrangement links TRBV10-3 to TRBJ1-5, with D unclear. The CDR3 contains 13 residues. Germline loops: CDR1 ENHRY, CDR2 SYGVKD. V lost 6 bases and J lost 6, with 12 bases in between. CDR3 DNA sequence: TGTGCCATCAGGATAGATGAGGCTCAGCCCCAGCATTTT. Its protein is CAIRIDEAQPQHF.

The CDR3 reads CASSFLGGPSSYEQYF. CDR3 in DNA: TGTGCCAGCAGCTTCCTTGGGGGGCCGAGCTCCTACGAGCAGTACTTC. The chain uses TRBV7-8 and TRBJ2-7; tentatively, D is TRBD1 or TRBD2 (6 bases each). The V gene lost 3 bases and the J gene lost 0 bases, with 15 bases spanning the gap. Looked up from germline, CDR1 is SGHVS and CDR2 is FQNEAQ. CDR3 length: 16 amino acids.

In its sample, this clone was seen once. The chain links TRBV19 to TRBJ2-3, with 9 bases aligning to TRBD1. Germline V lookup: CDR1 LNHDA, CDR2 SQIVND (reference sequence). J was trimmed by 3 bases and V by 1 base; bases with no gene match: 5. The CDR3 sequence is 16 residues long. The CDR3 is CASSIGTGAKTDTQYF. The CDR3 DNA sequence: TGTGCCAGTAGTATAGGGACAGGGGCGAAAACAGATACGCAGTATTTT.

The genes are TRBV11-2 and TRBJ1-2; D call uncertain. The CDR3 loop spans 13 amino acids. Trimming removed 5 bases at V and 9 bases at J, with 16 bases between. Germline values: CDR1 SGHAT, CDR2 FQNNGV. The CDR3 region is CASSHPDTRRYTF. CDR3 coding DNA: TGTGCCAGCAGCCACCCGGATACAAGGCGCTACACCTTC.

As for this clone: At one end, the junction sequence differs from germline, possibly due to a read error. CDR3 in amino acids: CASSLGVVYEQYF. DNA for the CDR3: TGTGCCAGCAGTTTGGGGGTAGTCTACGAGCAGTACTTC. The chain employs TRBV5-4 and TRBJ2-7; D possibly matches TRBD1 or TRBD2 (5 bases each). Germline V gene data show CDR1 as SGHNT and CDR2 as YYREEE (reference sequence). The CDR3 contains 13 residues.

In this sample, this clone turned up a few times. V gene TRBV7-9 combines with J gene TRBJ2-7, with D tentatively TRBD1 (6 bases). V lost 5 bases to trimming and J lost 3 bases, with 11 bases between them. The CDR3 sequence is 13 residues long. Germline V gene data show CDR1 as SEHNR and CDR2 as FQNEAQ (reference sequence). DNA for the CDR3: TGTGCCAGCAGCGAGGACAGTTACTACGAGCAGTACTTC. Translating it yields CASSEDSYYEQYF.

A few counts support this clone. V is TRBV19 and J is TRBJ1-1; possible D gene TRBD1, 5 bases. Germline V gene lookup returns CDR1 LNHDA and CDR2 SQIVND (reference sequence). V gave up 0 bases and J gave up 11 bases, with 16 bases separating them. CDR3 length: 14 residues. CDR3 residues: CASSIDNGDSHAFF. DNA for the CDR3: TGTGCCAGTAGTATAGATAACGGGGACTCACACGCTTTCTTT.

The rearrangement uses TRBV5-1 and TRBJ2-1; 7 bases match TRBD2. CDR3 size: 14 residues. J lost 8 bases, V lost 1 base, and 6 bases had no gene match. Germline lookup yields CDR1 SGHRS and CDR2 YFSETQ. CDR3 DNA sequence: TGCGCCAGCAGCTTGTGGGGGGGAGAGGATGAGCAGTTCTTC. As protein: CASSLWGGEDEQFF. The full variable domain, rest sourced from reference TRBV5-1 and TRBJ2-1, is KAGVTQTPRYLIKTRGQQVTLSCSPISGHRSVSWYQQTPGQGLQFLFEYFSETQRNKGNFPGRFSGRQFSNSRSEMNVSTLELGDSALYLCASSLWGGEDEQFFGPGTRLTVL.

The CDR3 nucleotides read TGTGCCAGCAGCTTAGCGCCGGGGGGCGGGTATACGCAGTATTTT. Encoded protein: CASSLAPGGGYTQYF. V usage is TRBV7-9 and J usage is TRBJ2-3; D may be TRBD2 (7 bases). Germline-derived CDR1 and CDR2 are SEHNR and FQNEAQ (reference sequence). Trimming took off 0 bases at V and 7 bases at J, with 14 bases between the two ends. The CDR3 is made up of 15 amino acids.

The chain joins TRBV5-5 to TRBJ1-5, with D perhaps TRBD1 (6 bases). Germline loops: CDR1 SGHKS, CDR2 YYEKEE (reference sequence). The V end lost 1 base, the J end lost 7 bases, and 15 bases lay between the germline ends. The CDR3 extends over 15 amino acids. The CDR3 nucleotides read TGTGCCAGCAGCTTGATCAGGGGTGAGCACCAGCCCCAGCATTTT. Amino acid sequence: CASSLIRGEHQPQHF.

This chain uses TRBV19 with TRBJ1-2, with unresolved D. Germline assignment: CDR1 LNHDA and CDR2 SQIVND (reference sequence). The V end was cut by 7 bases, the J end by 1 base, with 13 bases between. The CDR3 length is 14 residues. CDR3 loop: CASTSRQINYGYTF. In DNA, the CDR3 is TGTGCCAGTACTTCCCGCCAAATTAACTATGGCTACACCTTC.

The chain uses TRBV9 and TRBJ1-2, with D hard to call. In germline, CDR1 is SGDLS, CDR2 YYNGEE. V was clipped by 2 bases and J by 3 bases, with 8 bases between them. There are 13 residues in the CDR3. The CDR3 here is CASSVEDHYGYTF. DNA of the CDR3: TGTGCCAGCAGCGTGGAGGATCACTATGGCTACACCTTC.

The chain is built from TRBV28 and TRBJ1-2; D possibly corresponds to TRBD1 (5 bases). With 6 bases removed from V and 4 bases from J, the gap between germline ends came to 15 bases. This CDR3 comprises 14 residues. CDR1 is MDHEN and CDR2 is SYDVKM in the germline V gene. The CDR3 sequence: CASRPPGLIYGYTF. DNA for the CDR3: TGTGCCAGCAGGCCTCCGGGACTGATCTATGGCTACACCTTC.

The V and J genes are TRBV9 and TRBJ1-1, with no clear D. The CDR3 has 13 residues. The V gene's germline CDR1 is SGDLS and CDR2 YYNGEE. Trimming shortened V by 3 bases and J by 1 base, and 7 bases separated the two germline ends. CDR3 bases: TGTGCCAGCAGCGAGCGGGGGAACACTGAAGCTTTCTTT. Amino acids: CASSERGNTEAFF.

The rearrangement joins TRBV7-9 to TRBJ1-5; no firm D call. V was cut by 5 bases and J by 7 bases, with 18 bases left in between. Germline CDR1 is SEHNR and CDR2 is FQNEAQ (reference sequence). This CDR3 contains 15 residues. The CDR3: CASSPPGIGTQPQHF. For the CDR3, the DNA is TGTGCCAGCAGCCCGCCGGGAATCGGTACGCAGCCCCAGCATTTT.